This T cell receptor (beta chain) comes out of a study of naive and memory T cell subsets. Study outcomes and limitations: Clonotypes here are unpaired alpha or beta chain sequences. There was no ground truth to check naive and memory subset results.

An equimolar mix of two oligonucleotides served as the beta constant-region primer for TRBC1 and TRBC2. TCRdb analysed the UMI-ligation and nested PCR reads with MiXCR anew, one entry per CDR3 protein. Counted here are 32,000 or so distinct CDR3 sequences, less than 15% occurring once; the ten biggest clones make up 20% to 25%. Alpha and beta libraries were amplified separately from the second PCR onward. This clonotype was counted many times. Its antigen is unknown. V was pared by 1 base and J by 4 bases, with 11 bases between. The CDR3 is 15 residues long. Germline CDR1 reads LNHDA; CDR2 reads SQIVND (reference sequence).

The gene calls are TRBV19 and TRBJ2-1; D possibly corresponds to TRBD2 (6 bases). The TCR was taken from a human donor in good health. The material sequenced was effector memory CD4+ T cells from blood. The subset is: effector memory, CD45RA- CD27-. The CDR3 here is CASSIGASAYNEQFF. DNA of the CDR3: TGTGCCAGTAGTATAGGTGCTAGCGCGTACAATGAGCAGTTCTTC.